The 11 T cell receptor beta chains below were found in one sample sequenced in a study of T cell responses to AZD1222 COVID-19 vaccine. Assay used: immunoSEQ multiplex PCR; TCRdb lists only in-frame clones, some missing. The profile shows more than 85,000 clones, about 85% of them singletons. Sequences were derived from peripheral blood, sampled on day 0 of AZD1222 vaccination. The source of these receptors is an adult in good health.

The rearrangement joins TRBV24-1 to TRBJ2-1; 13 nucleotides align to TRBD2. CDR3 size: 15 residues. The trim removed 9 bases at V and 10 bases at J, leaving 11 bases unmatched. CDR1 is KGHDR and CDR2 is SFDVKD in the germline V gene. CDR3 sequence (DNA): TGTGCCACCTTCGGACTAGCGGGGGACCTGGGCGAGCAGTTCTTC. Translating gives CATFGLAGDLGEQFF.

V gene TRBV13 combines with J gene TRBJ2-2; D is possibly TRBD1 or TRBD2 (5 bases each). Germline V CDR1 and CDR2: PRHDT, FYEKMQ (reference sequence). Trimming removed 8 bases at V and 1 base at J, with 14 bases between. The CDR3 spans 15 residues. The CDR3 region is CASSPRGQNTGELFF. The CDR3 coding sequence is TGTGCCAGCTCACCGAGGGGCCAGAACACCGGGGAGCTGTTTTTT.

This clone was seen only a few times. The CDR3 nucleotides are TGTGCCAGCAGTTACGGGACAGATCATCAGCCCCAGCATTTT. It specifies CASSYGTDHQPQHF. V is TRBV6-2 or TRBV6-3 and J is TRBJ1-5; TRBD1 matches at 7 bases. This CDR3 spans 14 amino acids. Germline V gives CDR1 MNHEY, CDR2 SVGEGT. The V and J ends lost 2 bases and 5 bases, in that order; junction bases with no gene match: 3.

The chain carries TRBV7-9 and TRBJ2-1; D remains ambiguous. The CDR3 is made up of 15 amino acids. The V gene lost 0 bases and the J gene lost 3 bases, with 9 bases spanning the gap. Germline CDR1 SEHNR, CDR2 FQNEAQ (reference sequence). CDR3 in DNA: TGTGCCAGCAGCTTAGCGTCAACGGGCTACAATGAGCAGTTCTTC. It codes for CASSLASTGYNEQFF.

The chain uses TRBV5-4 and TRBJ2-5; 11 nucleotides match TRBD1. Trimming took 4 bases from V and 5 from J; bases not matched to a gene: 7. The CDR3 covers 15 residues. Germline assignment: CDR1 SGHNT and CDR2 YYREEE (reference sequence). CDR3 nucleotide sequence: TGTGCCAGCAGCGACCGGACAGGGGGCCAGGAGACCCAGTACTTC. As protein: CASSDRTGGQETQYF.

The J gene is TRBJ2-4, the V gene TRBV6-2 or TRBV6-3; 11 bases are a match to TRBD1. Germline assignment: CDR1 MNHEY and CDR2 SVGEGT. The CDR3 length is 20 residues. V shed 2 bases, J shed 3 bases, and the junction held 15 bases outside the gene matches. The DNA for the CDR3 is TGTGCCAGCAGTTACCAAACCGGGACAGGGGGGACGCACGGCAAAAACATTCAGTACTTC. Its protein is CASSYQTGTGGTHGKNIQYF.

The chain combines TRBV15 with TRBJ2-1; 7 bases line up with TRBD2. Germline CDR1 LNHNV, CDR2 YYDKDF (reference sequence). V shed 1 base and J 12 bases; nucleotides not matched to a gene: 15. CDR3 length: 16 amino acids. CDR3 sequence: CATSRAGGLVAIGQFF. The CDR3 DNA sequence: TGTGCCACCAGCAGAGCGGGGGGACTCGTGGCCATAGGGCAGTTCTTC.

The rearrangement links TRBV7-8 to TRBJ1-1; D not resolved. The CDR3 has 12 amino acids. Between the trimmed V and J ends, which lost 5 bases and 5 bases, there was a span of 9 bases. Germline assignment: CDR1 SGHVS and CDR2 FQNEAQ. CDR3 nucleotide sequence: TGTGCCAGCAGCCTCACGGGAACTGAAGCTTTCTTT. Encoded protein: CASSLTGTEAFF. The full variable domain, its missing parts supplied by reference TRBV7-8 and TRBJ1-1, is GAGVSQSPRYKVAKRGQDVALRCDPISGHVSLFWYQQALGQGPEFLTYFQNEAQLDKSGLPSDRFFAERPEGSVSTLKIQRTQQEDSAVYLCASSLTGTEAFFGQGTRLTVV.

The chain carries TRBV6-2 or TRBV6-3 and TRBJ1-2, with D tentatively TRBD1 (6 bases). The V gene's germline CDR1 is MNHEY and CDR2 SVGEGT. This CDR3 is 16 amino acids long. Trimming took 2 bases from V and 4 from J, leaving 17 bases between them. The CDR3 here is CASSYAGAPGGYGYTF. In nucleotides, the CDR3 is TGTGCCAGCAGTTACGCGGGGGCGCCGGGGGGCTATGGCTACACCTTC.

The DNA for the CDR3 is TGTGCCAGCAGCCCCGCAGGGAGTGGGTACGAGCAGTACTTC. It encodes CASSPAGSGYEQYF. The rearrangement links TRBV9 to TRBJ2-7; D tentatively reads TRBD1 or TRBD2 (5 bases each). There are 14 residues in the CDR3. Trimming pared 4 bases from V and 4 bases from J, leaving 15 bases between. Germline V gene sequence: CDR1 SGDLS, CDR2 YYNGEE.

V is TRBV11-2 and J is TRBJ2-1, with TRBD2 matching over 14 bases. This CDR3 is built from 15 residues. V was clipped by 5 bases and J by 8 bases; unmatched bases: 5. The germline V gene has CDR1 SGHAT and CDR2 FQNNGV. CDR3 region: CASSPGTSGSHEQFF. CDR3 nucleotides: TGTGCCAGCAGCCCCGGGACTAGCGGGAGCCATGAGCAGTTCTTC.